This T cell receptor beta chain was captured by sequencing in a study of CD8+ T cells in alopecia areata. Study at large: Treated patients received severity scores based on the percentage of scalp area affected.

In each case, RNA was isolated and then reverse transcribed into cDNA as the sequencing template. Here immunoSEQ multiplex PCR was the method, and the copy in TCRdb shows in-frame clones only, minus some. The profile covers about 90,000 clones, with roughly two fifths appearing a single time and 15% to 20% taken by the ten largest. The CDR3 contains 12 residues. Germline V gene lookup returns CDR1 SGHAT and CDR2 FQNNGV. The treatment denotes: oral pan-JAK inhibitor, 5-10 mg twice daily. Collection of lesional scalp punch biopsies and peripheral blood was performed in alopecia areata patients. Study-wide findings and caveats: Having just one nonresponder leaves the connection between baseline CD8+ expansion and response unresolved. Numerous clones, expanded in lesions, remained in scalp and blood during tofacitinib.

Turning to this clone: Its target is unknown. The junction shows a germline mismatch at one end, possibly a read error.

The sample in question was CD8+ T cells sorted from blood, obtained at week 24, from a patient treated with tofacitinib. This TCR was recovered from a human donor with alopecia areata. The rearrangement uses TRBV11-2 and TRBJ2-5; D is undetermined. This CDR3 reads CASSSPRSGTHF. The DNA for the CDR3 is TGTGCCAGCAGCTCCCCACGGTCGGGCACCCACTTC. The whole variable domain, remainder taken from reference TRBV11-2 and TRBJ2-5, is EAGVAQSPRYKIIEKRQSVAFWCNPISGHATLYWYQQILGQGPKLLIQFQNNGVVDDSQLPKDRFSAERLKGVDSTLKIQPAKLEDSAVYLCASSSPRSGTHFGPGTRLLVL.